This is a list of T cell receptor beta chains from one sample in a study of OX40 agonist ivuxolimab in advanced cancers. Profiled with immunoSEQ multiplex PCR; TCRdb holds only in-frame clones, not every one. The table shows over 85,000 clones, with roughly 87% occurring only once. The sample here was CD4+ or CD8+ T cells sorted from blood, taken in a trial of the OX40 agonist ivuxolimab. All receptors come from an adult with an advanced solid tumor such as melanoma, head and neck, liver or kidney cancer. Both conserved end residues are part of each CDR3. A D gene is named only where the DNA matches it firmly. Rows may omit the clone size; those that give it use once, few, many or a size class.

j_call	v_call	clone_size	cdr3_length	d_call	cdr3_aa	cdr3_nt
TRBJ2-5	TRBV6-1	once	13	.	CASLVGARETQYF	TGTGCCAGCCTCGTGGGGGCGCGGGAGACCCAGTACTTC
TRBJ2-5	TRBV7-9	.	15	TRBD1	CASSLRQGGGETQYF	TGTGCCAGCAGCTTGCGACAGGGTGGTGGAGAGACCCAGTACTTC
TRBJ1-5	TRBV18	.	14	.	CASSPQRGNQPQHF	TGTGCCAGCTCACCACAGAGGGGAAATCAGCCCCAGCATTTT
TRBJ2-2	TRBV9	.	14	.	CASSVTVNTGELFF	TGTGCCAGCAGCGTAACAGTGAACACCGGGGAGCTGTTTTTT
TRBJ2-7	TRBV18	.	13	TRBD1	CASSLGQGDEQYF	TGTGCCAGCTCCCTCGGACAGGGGGACGAGCAGTACTTC
TRBJ2-5	TRBV27	.	14	.	CASSGWGEPETQYF	TGTGCCAGCAGTGGCTGGGGGGAGCCAGAGACCCAGTACTTC
TRBJ1-2	TRBV4-1	.	18	TRBD1	CASSQDRSGTGIPYGYTF	TGCGCCAGCAGCCAAGATCGGTCGGGGACAGGGATACCCTATGGCTACACCTTC
TRBJ2-7	TRBV6-5	.	13	.	CASSTGNSYEQYF	TGTGCCAGCAGTACAGGGAACTCCTACGAGCAGTACTTC
TRBJ2-1	TRBV10-3	.	13	.	CAISDGRGNEQFF	TGTGCCATCAGTGACGGCAGGGGAAATGAGCAGTTCTTC
TRBJ2-5	TRBV18	once	13	.	CASSPGLQETQYF	TGTGCCAGCTCCCCTGGGCTCCAAGAGACCCAGTACTTC
TRBJ2-5	TRBV6-6	.	14	.	CASSYSNREETQYF	TGTGCCAGCAGTTACTCGAACAGGGAAGAGACCCAGTACTTC
TRBJ1-2	TRBV5-1	.	15	.	CASSLAAGSNYGYTF	TGCGCCAGCAGCTTGGCCGCAGGTTCTAACTATGGCTACACCTTC
TRBJ1-5	TRBV6-5	.	13	TRBD1	CASSYTGAQPQHF	TGTGCCAGCAGTTACACAGGGGCTCAGCCCCAGCATTTT
TRBJ1-1	TRBV7-3	.	14	.	CASSLTGQVSRAFF	TGTGCCAGCAGCTTAACGGGGCAGGTCTCTAGGGCTTTCTTT
TRBJ2-2	TRBV25-1	.	15	.	CASSDTGTTTGELFF	TGTGCCAGCAGTGATACCGGGACCACCACCGGGGAGCTGTTTTTT
TRBJ1-6	TRBV28	.	16	TRBD1	CASSPLEGQGVSPLHF	TGTGCCAGCAGTCCCCTCGAAGGACAGGGGGTTTCACCCCTCCACTTT
TRBJ2-7	TRBV27	.	13	.	CASAREGVYEQYF	TGTGCCAGTGCTCGCGAAGGGGTCTACGAGCAGTACTTC
TRBJ1-5	TRBV19	.	16	.	CASSFQDSASNQPQHF	TGTGCCAGTAGTTTCCAGGACTCCGCAAGCAATCAGCCCCAGCATTTT
TRBJ2-2	TRBV7-2	.	12	.	CASSLGGRELFF	TGTGCCAGCAGCTTAGGGGGGCGGGAGCTGTTTTTT
TRBJ2-7	TRBV5-1	.	14	.	CASSLSLPSGEQYF	TGCGCCAGCAGCTTGTCCCTACCTTCGGGCGAGCAGTACTTC
TRBJ1-2	TRBV6-6	.	13	.	CAARDLIGYGYTF	TGTGCCGCCCGGGACTTGATAGGCTATGGCTACACCTTC
TRBJ2-7	TRBV18	.	14	.	CASSPTGRGDEQYF	TGTGCCAGCTCACCGACAGGGAGGGGAGACGAGCAGTACTTC
TRBJ1-1	TRBV19	.	13	.	CASSPTANTEAFF	TGTGCCAGTAGTCCCACTGCGAACACTGAAGCTTTCTTT
TRBJ1-1	TRBV7-7	.	14	.	CASSLNPLNTEAFF	TGTGCCAGCAGCTTAAATCCACTGAACACTGAAGCTTTCTTT
TRBJ2-3	TRBV29-1	few	12	.	CSVGTHADTQYF	TGCAGCGTCGGGACACACGCGGATACGCAGTATTTT
TRBJ1-1	TRBV7-9	.	13	.	CASSPRPNTEAFF	TGTGCCAGCAGCCCACGCCCCAACACTGAAGCTTTCTTT
TRBJ1-1	TRBV28	.	12	.	CASIQSGGEAFF	TGTGCCAGCATTCAATCGGGCGGTGAAGCTTTCTTT
TRBJ2-7	TRBV5-4	.	15	.	CASSSPRTDSYEQYF	TGTGCCAGCAGCTCCCCGAGGACGGACTCCTACGAGCAGTACTTC
TRBJ1-5	TRBV11-2	.	17	.	CASSLSPQRRPHQPQHF	TGTGCCAGCAGCTTATCACCTCAAAGGAGGCCCCATCAGCCCCAGCATTTT
TRBJ2-2	TRBV6-5	.	14	.	CASSHSRGTGELFF	TGTGCCAGCAGCCACAGCCGGGGCACCGGGGAGCTGTTTTTT
TRBJ2-6	TRBV10-1	.	14	.	CASSSGSGANVLTF	TGCGCCAGCAGTAGTGGGTCTGGGGCCAACGTCCTGACTTTC
TRBJ2-3	TRBV12-5	.	12	.	CASGFGLDTQYF	TGTGCTAGTGGTTTTGGGTTAGATACGCAGTATTTT
TRBJ1-4	TRBV7-3	once	14	.	CASSWGRSNEKLFF	TGTGCCAGCAGCTGGGGCAGGTCTAATGAAAAACTGTTTTTT
TRBJ1-2	TRBV7-9	.	19	TRBD1	CASSLDWWRDRNTNYGYTF	TGTGCCAGCAGCTTAGATTGGTGGCGGGACAGAAACACTAACTATGGCTACACCTTC
TRBJ1-1	TRBV6-4	.	14	TRBD1	CASSDSRQGTEAFF	TGTGCCAGCAGTGACTCGAGACAGGGGACTGAAGCTTTCTTT
TRBJ1-1	TRBV2	.	11	.	CASSDDSEAFF	TGTGCCAGCAGTGACGACAGTGAAGCTTTCTTT
TRBJ2-5	TRBV2	.	11	.	CASRSQETQYF	TGTGCCAGCAGGTCCCAGGAGACCCAGTACTTC
TRBJ2-7	TRBV5-1	.	15	.	CASSVGALSSYEQYF	TGCGCCAGCAGCGTTGGGGCGCTGAGCTCCTACGAGCAGTACTTC
TRBJ2-1	TRBV4-3	once	15	.	CASSRSSSKNNEQFF	TGCGCCAGCAGCCGGTCGTCGAGCAAGAATAATGAGCAGTTCTTC
TRBJ1-2	TRBV29-1	.	12	.	CSVERIIYGYTF	TGCAGCGTTGAACGAATCATCTATGGCTACACCTTC